A single sample is the source of the 8 T cell receptor beta chains below, sequenced in a study of blood T cell repertoires in COVID-19 (dated by TCRdb to about 2020). Libraries came from the immunoSEQ multiplex PCR assay. TCRdb provides this immuneACCESS table in a form limited to in-frame rearrangements. Some clones are lacking; in checked studies, under half of them reflect an unresolved V gene, and why the rest are absent is not known. In all, the sample holds hundreds of thousands of clones, and around 86% of those were seen once. The top ten clonotypes cover around 15% of the sample. The sequenced sample consisted of PBMCs or T cells enriched from blood (not recorded which). These receptors all come from a man between 18 and 35 years old who had recovered from COVID-19.

The sample holds one count of this clone. V and J are TRBV29-1 and TRBJ1-2, with D tentatively TRBD1 (5 bases). In germline, CDR1 is SQVTM, CDR2 ANQGSEA. The CDR3 has 12 amino acids. The germline V and J ends were trimmed by 1 base and 10 bases, with 13 bases remaining between them. The CDR3 spells CSVEVVQGDYTF. DNA for the CDR3: TGCAGCGTTGAAGTGGTTCAGGGCGACTACACCTTC.

This rearrangement joins TRBV11-3 to TRBJ1-1; 7 bases fit TRBD1. J lost 0 bases, V lost 5 bases, and 3 bases had no gene match. Germline loops: CDR1 SGHNT, CDR2 YENEEA. CDR3 length equals 14 residues. CDR3 bases: TGTGCCAGCAGCGTGGGACAGTTGAACACTGAAGCTTTCTTT. Translation: CASSVGQLNTEAFF.

The chain links TRBV19 to TRBJ1-6; D perhaps matches TRBD1 (6 bases). CDR1 LNHDA and CDR2 SQIVND come from the germline V gene (reference sequence). V lost 6 bases to trimming and J lost 7 bases, with 13 bases between them. This CDR3 region has 14 residues. This chain's CDR3 is CASSRPGQNSPLHF. The CDR3 DNA reads TGTGCCAGTAGCCGACCCGGACAGAATTCACCCCTCCACTTT.

The chain recombines TRBV6-1 with TRBJ2-5; D is uncertain. The CDR3 has 15 amino acids. With 2 bases removed from V and 7 bases from J, the gap between germline ends came to 17 bases. Germline assignment: CDR1 MNHNS and CDR2 SASEGT. CDR3 residues: CASSESSALGWTQYF. In DNA form, the CDR3 reads TGTGCCAGCAGTGAATCGTCAGCCCTCGGGTGGACCCAGTACTTC.

The count of this clone is one. V gene TRBV30 combines with J gene TRBJ1-5; D possibly corresponds to TRBD1 (6 bases). The CDR3 is made up of 15 amino acids. V gave up 4 bases and J gave up 0 bases, with 13 bases separating them. Germline V CDR1 and CDR2: GTSNPN, SVGIG (reference sequence). As DNA, the CDR3 is TGTGCCTGGAATACCGGGACAAGTAGCAATCAGCCCCAGCATTTT. Its translation is CAWNTGTSSNQPQHF.

J is TRBJ1-5 and V is TRBV30, with D unclear. With 1 base removed from V and 6 bases from J, the gap between germline ends came to 13 bases. Looked up from germline, CDR1 is GTSNPN and CDR2 is SVGIG (reference sequence). The CDR3 length is 14 residues. The CDR3: CAWSGLERTQPQHF. The CDR3 DNA sequence: TGTGCCTGGAGTGGACTAGAGCGGACTCAGCCCCAGCATTTT.

The chain recombines TRBV6-5 with TRBJ1-2; D call uncertain. Trimming took off 8 bases at V and 1 base at J, with 11 bases between the two ends. CDR1 MNHEY and CDR2 SVGAGI come from the germline V gene. This CDR3 is built from 13 residues. The CDR3 DNA follows: TGTGCCAGCGCCGAGGATCATAACTATGGCTACACCTTC. It encodes CASAEDHNYGYTF.

The chain's CDR3 is CASSLYSLNTEAFF. In DNA form, the CDR3 reads TGCGCCAGCAGCTTGTATAGCCTGAACACTGAAGCTTTCTTT. V and J are TRBV5-1 and TRBJ1-1; D not resolved. V was pared by 1 base and J by 0 bases, with 7 bases between. The CDR3 consists of 14 residues. Germline CDR1 reads SGHRS; CDR2 reads YFSETQ.